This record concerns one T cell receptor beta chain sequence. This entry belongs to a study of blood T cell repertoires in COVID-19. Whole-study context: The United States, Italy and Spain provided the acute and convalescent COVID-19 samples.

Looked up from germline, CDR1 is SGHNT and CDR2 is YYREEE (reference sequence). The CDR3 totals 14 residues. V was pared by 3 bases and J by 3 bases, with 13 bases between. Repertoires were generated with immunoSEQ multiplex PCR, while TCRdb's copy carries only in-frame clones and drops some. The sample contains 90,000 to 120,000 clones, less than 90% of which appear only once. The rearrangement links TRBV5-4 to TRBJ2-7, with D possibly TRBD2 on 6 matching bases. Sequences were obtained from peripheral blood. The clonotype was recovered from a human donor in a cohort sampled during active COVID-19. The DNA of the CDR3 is TGTGCCAGCAGCTCGGGACTGGATGTCTACGAGCAGTACTTC. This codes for CASSSGLDVYEQYF.